These T cell receptor beta chains were read from a single sample in a study of beta chain features in type 1 diabetes. Here immunoSEQ multiplex PCR was the method, and the copy in TCRdb shows in-frame clones only, minus some. The table includes about 180,000 clones, more than 10% detected once. Sequenced input: central memory CD4+ T cells from blood. The receptor source for this set is a woman aged 18-29 years in good health. CDR3s include the opening cysteine and the closing phenylalanine or tryptophan.

TRBV15	TRBJ1-1	CATSVSDTEAFF
TRBV20-1	TRBJ2-1	CSARDEQQFF
TRBV5-1	TRBJ1-5	CASSLEPDNQPQHF
TRBV2	TRBJ2-6	CASSRDRVLGGANVLTF
TRBV5-4	TRBJ2-5	CASSIDRPGAQYF
TRBV30	TRBJ1-2	CAWNPSQVNYGYTF
TRBV28	TRBJ2-7	CASVSRSYEQYF
TRBV11-2	TRBJ1-2	CASSLQGAGLGYTF
TRBV6-1	TRBJ2-7	CASSPGQIYEQYF
TRBV5-1	TRBJ2-2	CASSLLSGANTGELFF
TRBV28	TRBJ2-7	CASSIDRGTYEQYF
TRBV25-1	TRBJ1-2	CASSGVGQLPYGYTF
TRBV6-5	TRBJ2-5	CASTVDRTSLGTQYF
TRBV19	TRBJ2-6	CASSMIGFRDRGPKRSGANVLTF
TRBV5-1	TRBJ2-1	CASSSSGTTYNEQFF
TRBV5-6	TRBJ2-1	CASSWEGLSCDNGQFF
TRBV6-6	TRBJ1-2	CASSQQAGYGYTF
TRBV29-1	TRBJ2-5	CSVSGTVKETQYF
TRBV5-1	TRBJ2-5	CASSLGRQGLETQYF
TRBV7-8	TRBJ2-7	CASTPRTGNTYEQYF
TRBV6-5	TRBJ1-5	CASSQDRRGNQPQHF
TRBV28	TRBJ2-5	CASSLFGGGPGQTQYF
TRBV14	TRBJ2-5	CASSLGTSGRRAQYF
TRBV30	TRBJ1-1	CAWSVRGTEAFF
TRBV28	TRBJ2-7	CASRSGGSFSYEQYF
TRBV29-1	TRBJ2-1	CSVIWSGNEQFF
TRBV11-1	TRBJ2-5	CASSLWGQQETQYF
TRBV10-3	TRBJ2-1	CASDSGVSYNEQFF
TRBV11-1	TRBJ2-5	CASSQRGMRETQYF
TRBV5-1	TRBJ1-1	CASSTDRGRGEAFF
TRBV5-5	TRBJ2-3	CASSSGRSTDTQYF
TRBV28	TRBJ2-5	CASSFLETQYF
TRBV9	TRBJ2-6	CASSRRGRGGSGANVLTF
TRBV11-2	TRBJ1-1	CASSLAGYGTEAFF
TRBV29-1	TRBJ2-5	CSVVEGRETQYF
TRBV5-1	TRBJ2-1	CASSLPGNEQFF
TRBV7-8	TRBJ1-5	CASSLATGFSNQPQHF
TRBV5-1	TRBJ2-1	CASSSELAGGGEQFF
TRBV7-2	TRBJ1-5	CASSARQGTQPQHF